This TCR beta chain was documented in a study of shared clonotypes between healthy human individuals. Study context: Each donor's CD8 memory used one plate, CD8 naive two, each CD4 subset three. Study results and limitations: Across subsets, estimated richness was generally greater for naive than for memory populations. Only blood was sampled; tissue repertoires likely differ.

Data came from immunoSEQ multiplex PCR; TCRdb stores just in-frame clones and leaves some out. The sample carries about 2 million clones, approximately 94% recorded once. About this clone: Its antigen is not known.

CDR3 length: 13 residues. The V gene end was trimmed by 6 bases and the J gene end by 9 bases; junction bases not matched to a gene: 6. Germline V gene lookup returns CDR1 MGHRA and CDR2 YSYEKL. CD8 cells regarded as naive lacked CD45RO, were positively chosen for CCR7, and omitted terminally differentiated effector memory CD45RA+ cells. The healthy adult donors were HIV-negative and reported no recent acute infections or vaccinations. The J gene is TRBJ2-1, the V gene TRBV4-1; 9 bases line up with TRBD2. The TCR sequence derives from a man aged 18 to 29 in good health. The sample was naive CD8+ T cells sorted from blood. The CDR3 DNA reads as TGCGCCAGCAGGCTTAGCGGGAGTATTGAGCAGTTCTTC. Amino acid sequence: CASRLSGSIEQFF.